What follows is one T cell receptor beta chain and its context. The clone's antigen remains unknown. No qualities accompany the bases; no much larger clone lies one base away. This record belongs to a study of T-cell memory formation after mild COVID-19 (dated by TCRdb to the early 2020s). Study-wide context: TCR sequence clusters from the two donors were found to be largely donor specific. In two donors, T-cell clones that expanded and contracted after mild COVID-19 were followed by sequencing TCRalpha and TCRbeta repertoires longitudinally. Two young, previously healthy adult volunteers made up the cohort, one male and one female.

TCRdb names Illumina NovaSeq 6000 as the instrument used. Using 5'RACE with constant-segment primers, TCRalpha and TCRbeta cDNA libraries were constructed, with sample barcodes and unique molecular identifiers added in the process. Trizol reagent was used to extract RNA from every sample. Libraries were amplified in two PCR steps, with a second sample barcode and Illumina TruSeq adapters added in the second step. Sequencing of the libraries was done on an Illumina NovaSeq, producing 2 x 150 bp paired-end reads. In the authors' own workflow: With migec v1.2.7, reads were demultiplexed and then collapsed into UMI-guided consensus sequences. Using mixcr v2.1.11, the UMI consensuses were aligned to TRA and TRB V and J templates and assembled into clonotypes. Clonotypes were classified as expanded or contracted when called significant by both edgeR and NoisET, with noise models trained on biological replicates. For edgeR calls, the cutoffs were a false discovery rate-adjusted p below 0.01 and a log2 fold-change threshold of 1. As an exploratory analysis of dynamics, PCA with hierarchical clustering was applied to max-normalized trajectories of the 1000 most abundant clonotypes. Separately sequenced CD4+ and CD8+ repertoires were used to assign a CD4 or CD8 phenotype to each responding clone. TCRdb reprocessed the public reads (quality trimming at Q25 with fastp, clone calling with MiXCR) and kept in-frame beta chains. Rows merge per CDR3 protein into single entries with the most common DNA and genes. The V and J calls were not made by the authors but by TCRdb's processing. Here the sample has hundreds of thousands of distinct CDR3 sequences; 20% occur a single time. In total, the top ten clones hold approximately 8.4% of the sample.

Including cysteine and phenylalanine, the CDR3 has 21 amino acids. This entry keeps only the CDR3 DNA: 63 bases, framed from base 1. V lost 2 bases and J lost 5 bases, and the count of bases not matched to a germline gene is 25. The germline V gene yields MNHEY for CDR1 and SVGEGT for CDR2. Overall results and qualifications from the work: Clones contracting from day 15 to 85 had balanced CD4/CD8 phenotypes, while a second wave expanding from day 15 to 37 was biased towards CD4+. Contracting CD4+ clones appeared mostly in the CM and EM memory subsets, whereas CD8+ clones were enriched in EMRA. SARS-CoV-2 specificity of the second-wave clones peaking on day 37 was not confirmed. Only two mild cases were covered in the study, and larger cohorts including severe cases with pre-infection samples were considered necessary. Some responding clones were found in pre-infection memory, which suggests that pre-existing cross-reactive memory T cells took part in the SARS-CoV-2 response.

Ficoll-Paque density gradient centrifugation was used to isolate PBMCs. The sample comprised PBMCs or a T cell subset sorted from them (not recorded which). The chain joins TRBV6-2 or TRBV6-3 to TRBJ2-3, and 7 bases in between align with TRBD1. The clonotype originates from an adult woman who had mild COVID-19 (a few samples of this study predate the infection). The sample titles of this study are shuffled in the database, so cell type and time point are left out; the donor was told from shared clones. The CDR3 has the sequence CASSYLGQKRGIGLAEDTQYF. The bases are TGTGCCAGCAGTTACCTGGGACAGAAGAGGGGGATCGGTCTAGCCGAAGATACGCAGTATTTT.